This T cell receptor beta chain was captured by sequencing in a study of human T cells and chemical hapten exposure. Time point described: patch test 2, 6 weeks after DPC sensitization. Treatment of the sample: therapeutic diphenylcyclopropenone sensitization with weekly scalp DPC. Separate cDNA molecules received unique molecular identifiers, which the library attached to them. TCRdb recomputed calls from the RACE reads with MiXCR, one row per CDR3 protein. Here the sample spans about 40,000 distinct CDR3 sequences, around 3.2% being singletons. This clonotype was seen repeatedly, ten times or more. The material sequenced was whole blood, taken in connection with sensitization to the hapten diphenylcyclopropenone (DPC). The sequence was obtained from a man in his forties with alopecia areata. Some clones in this sample may be carry-over from other donors' samples.

CDR3 coding DNA: TGTGCCAGCAGTTACTCGATCGGGACTAACAATGAGCAGTTCTTC. This translates into CASSYSIGTNNEQFF. V usage is TRBV6-5 and J usage is TRBJ2-1, with TRBD2 matching over 7 bases. Trimming at V came to 0 bases and at J to 5 bases, leaving 4 bases not matched to a gene. This CDR3 is 15 amino acids long. Germline assignment: CDR1 MNHEY and CDR2 SVGAGI.